Listed below are T cell receptor beta chains from one sample, sequenced in a study of STAT5B mutations in CD4+ large granular lymphocyte leukemia. Data came from immunoSEQ multiplex PCR; TCRdb stores just in-frame clones and leaves some out. The sample yields some 40,000 clones, about four fifths seen once. The source material was CD4+ T cells from blood buffy coats. Receptors originate from a human donor in good health. Both conserved end residues are part of each CDR3. A D gene is named only where the DNA matches it firmly. Part of the rows lack a size; the others show once, few, many or a class for expanded clones.

15	.	TRBV7-2	TRBJ2-2	.	CASSLQGLGVGELFF	TGTGCCAGCAGCTTACAGGGACTCGGGGTGGGGGAGCTGTTTTTT
16	.	TRBV19	TRBJ2-6	.	CASSWTPGAGANVLTF	TGTGCCAGTAGTTGGACCCCAGGGGCTGGGGCCAACGTCCTGACTTTC
16	TRBD2	TRBV7-2	TRBJ2-1	.	CASSLATSATYNEQFF	TGTGCCAGCAGCCTAGCCACTAGCGCCACCTACAATGAGCAGTTCTTC
18	TRBD1	TRBV7-2	TRBJ1-1	once	CASSSRGQGAGGYTEAFF	TGTGCCAGCAGCTCACGAGGACAGGGGGCTGGGGGGTACACTGAAGCTTTCTTT
14	TRBD1	TRBV6-6	TRBJ2-2	once	CASRGQGVTGELFF	TGTGCCAGCAGAGGACAGGGGGTGACCGGGGAGCTGTTTTTT
14	.	TRBV21-1	TRBJ2-1	.	CASSKDIRDNEQFF	TGTGCCAGCAGCAAAGACATTAGGGACAATGAGCAGTTCTTC
15	TRBD1	TRBV9	TRBJ2-1	.	CASSVVTGPYNEQFF	TGTGCCAGCAGCGTCGTGACAGGGCCTTACAATGAGCAGTTCTTC
16	TRBD1	TRBV11-3	TRBJ1-5	.	CASSFRDRSRNQPQHF	TGTGCCAGCAGCTTCCGGGACAGGTCTCGCAATCAGCCCCAGCATTTT
14	.	TRBV19	TRBJ1-6	.	CASSIERYNSPLHF	TGTGCCAGTAGTATAGAAAGGTATAATTCACCCCTCCACTTT
13	TRBD1	TRBV5-1	TRBJ2-7	.	CASSSRQGTPQYF	TGCGCCAGCAGCTCCAGACAGGGCACCCCGCAGTACTTC
19	.	TRBV28	TRBJ2-4	.	CASTPGGSGGFLAKNIQYF	TGTGCCAGCACCCCAGGGGGCAGCGGGGGATTTCTAGCCAAAAACATTCAGTACTTC
14	.	TRBV7-8	TRBJ1-1	.	CASSPREGTTEAFF	TGTGCCAGCAGCCCCAGGGAGGGTACCACTGAAGCTTTCTTT
17	.	TRBV9	TRBJ1-3	.	CASSPRAGKGFGNTIYF	TGTGCCAGCAGCCCGAGGGCAGGGAAGGGGTTTGGAAACACCATATATTTT
15	.	TRBV28	TRBJ1-2	once	CASSLSGAGNYGYTF	TGTGCCAGCAGTTTATCAGGGGCTGGTAACTATGGCTACACCTTC
16	.	TRBV6-5	TRBJ2-7	.	CASSYSKGRVSYEQYF	TGTGCCAGCAGTTACTCGAAGGGCAGGGTTTCCTACGAGCAGTACTTC
13	TRBD1	TRBV10-3	TRBJ1-5	.	CAIRGQGGQPQHF	TGTGCCATCAGGGGACAGGGAGGACAGCCCCAGCATTTT
17	TRBD1	TRBV10-3	TRBJ2-7	.	CAISESHGQGRTYEQYF	TGTGCCATCAGTGAGTCTCACGGACAGGGGCGAACCTACGAGCAGTACTTC
14	.	TRBV6-5	TRBJ2-3	.	CACSRGMIQDTQYF	TGTGCCTGCTCTAGGGGAATGATACAGGATACGCAGTATTTT
15	.	TRBV11-2	TRBJ1-6	few	CASSLRIASGSPLHF	TGTGCCAGCAGCTTAAGAATCGCCTCGGGATCACCCCTCCACTTT
16	.	TRBV28	TRBJ1-6	few	CASSLPQGLRDSPLHF	TGTGCCAGCAGTTTACCCCAGGGTCTAAGGGATTCACCCCTCCACTTT
11	.	TRBV7-9	TRBJ2-7	few	CASSLSYEQYF	TGTGCCAGCAGCTTATCCTACGAGCAGTACTTC
15	.	TRBV2	TRBJ1-4	once	CASSDQGRSTEKLFF	TGTGCCAGCAGTGATCAGGGCCGGAGTACTGAAAAACTGTTTTTT
15	TRBD2	TRBV19	TRBJ2-2	.	CASRRAGGYTGELFF	TGTGCCAGCCGGAGGGCGGGGGGGTATACCGGGGAGCTGTTTTTT
16	TRBD2	TRBV30	TRBJ2-1	.	CAWSPGLAGPYNEQFF	TGTGCCTGGAGTCCGGGACTAGCGGGGCCATACAATGAGCAGTTCTTC
17	.	TRBV4-1	TRBJ2-1	.	CASSQLDLGLPREGQFF	TGCGCCAGCAGCCAACTCGACTTGGGGCTCCCCCGAGAAGGGCAGTTCTTC